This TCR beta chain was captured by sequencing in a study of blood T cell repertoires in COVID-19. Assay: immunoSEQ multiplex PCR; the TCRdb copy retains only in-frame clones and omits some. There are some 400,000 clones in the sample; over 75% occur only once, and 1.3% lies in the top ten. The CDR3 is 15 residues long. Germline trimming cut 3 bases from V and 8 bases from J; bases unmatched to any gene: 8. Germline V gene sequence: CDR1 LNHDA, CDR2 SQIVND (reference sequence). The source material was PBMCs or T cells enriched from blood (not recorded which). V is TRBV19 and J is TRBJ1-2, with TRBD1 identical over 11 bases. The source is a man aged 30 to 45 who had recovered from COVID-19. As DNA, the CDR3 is TGTGCCAGTAGTATCGGGACAGGGGGATTGGGCGGCTACACCTTC. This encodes CASSIGTGGLGGYTF.